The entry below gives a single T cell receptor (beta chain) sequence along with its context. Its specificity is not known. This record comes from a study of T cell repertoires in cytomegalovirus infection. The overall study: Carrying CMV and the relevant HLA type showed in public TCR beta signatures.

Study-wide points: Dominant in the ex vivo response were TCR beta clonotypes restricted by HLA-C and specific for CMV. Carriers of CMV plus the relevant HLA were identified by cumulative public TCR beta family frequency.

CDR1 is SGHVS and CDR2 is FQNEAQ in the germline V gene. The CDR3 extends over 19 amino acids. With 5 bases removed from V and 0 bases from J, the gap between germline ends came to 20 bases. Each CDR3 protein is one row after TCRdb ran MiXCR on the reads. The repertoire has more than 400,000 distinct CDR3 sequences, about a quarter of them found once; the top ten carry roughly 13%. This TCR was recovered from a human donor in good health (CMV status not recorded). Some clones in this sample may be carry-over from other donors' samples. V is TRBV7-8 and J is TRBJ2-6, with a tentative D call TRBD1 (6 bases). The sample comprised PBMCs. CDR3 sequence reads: CASSNRTVRTNSGANVLTF. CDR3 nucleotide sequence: TGTGCCAGCAGCAACCGGACAGTCAGGACCAACTCTGGGGCCAACGTCCTGACTTTC.